A selection of T cell receptor beta chains follows, all from one sample in a study of T cells in localized non-small cell lung cancer. Only in-frame clones appear in the TCRdb table, and some are missing; sequencing was by immunoSEQ multiplex PCR. The data contain over 20,000 clones, around 93% of them singletons. Source: peripheral blood, taken before any cancer treatment. Receptors originate from a female donor of 60 years or more with stage II squamous cell lung carcinoma. CDR3s include the opening cysteine and the closing phenylalanine or tryptophan. Each record gives: clone size, V gene, J gene, D gene, CDR3 DNA, CDR3 protein. D genes are given only for firm matches. Only some rows state a clone size, as once, few, many or a class for expanded clones.

.	TRBV18	TRBJ1-5	.	TGTGCCAGCTCACCACTGTGGGGGGACGGCCAGCCCCAGCATTTT	CASSPLWGDGQPQHF
once	TRBV11-3	TRBJ2-2	.	TGTGCCAGCAGTCGAGGGGGGACCGGGGAGCTGTTTTTT	CASSRGGTGELFF
.	TRBV4-2	TRBJ1-1	.	TGTGCCAGCAGCCTGGGACAAATGATGAACACTGAAGCTTTCTTT	CASSLGQMMNTEAFF
.	TRBV5-8	TRBJ2-1	TRBD2	TGTGCCAGCAGCCCCTGGACTAGCGGGACGGATGAGCAGTTCTTC	CASSPWTSGTDEQFF
.	TRBV7-9	TRBJ2-3	TRBD2	TGTGCCAGCAGCCCTGTCCGGGGGGCAGATACGCAGTATTTT	CASSPVRGADTQYF
once	TRBV7-3	TRBJ2-7	.	TGTGCCAGCAGCTTAACCGCCGGGAGCTCCTACGAGCAGTACTTC	CASSLTAGSSYEQYF
.	TRBV27	TRBJ2-3	.	TGTGCCAGCAGTTGGACTGGAATCACAGATACGCAGTATTTT	CASSWTGITDTQYF
once	TRBV7-2	TRBJ2-2	.	TGTGCCAGCAGTTTCCCTCAGGGGAGCGGGGAGCTGTTTTTT	CASSFPQGSGELFF
.	TRBV11-2	TRBJ1-2	TRBD1	TGTGCCAGCAGCGAAACAGGGGTCTACTATGGCTACACCTTC	CASSETGVYYGYTF
.	TRBV19	TRBJ1-5	.	TGTGCCAGTAGTGTCGATGAAGGGTCGAGGCCCCAGCATTTT	CASSVDEGSRPQHF
once	TRBV10-3	TRBJ2-5	.	TGTGCCATCACCTCCGATGGGTACCAAGAGACCCAGTACTTC	CAITSDGYQETQYF
.	TRBV4-1	TRBJ1-1	.	TGCGCCAGCAGCCCCCCGGGCAGTTACACTGAAGCTTTCTTT	CASSPPGSYTEAFF
.	TRBV6-5	TRBJ1-6	.	TGTGCCAGCAGTTTCGGACAGACACCCCTCCACTTT	CASSFGQTPLHF
.	TRBV11-2	TRBJ1-2	.	TGTGCCAGCAGGAGTTATATGGGGGGCTACACCTTC	CASRSYMGGYTF
.	TRBV11-3	TRBJ2-7	.	TGTGCCAGCAGCTTTGGTTTTGAGAAGCAGTACTTC	CASSFGFEKQYF
.	TRBV15	TRBJ1-2	.	TGTGCCACCAGCAGACCGGAGAAGGGAGATGGCTACACCTTC	CATSRPEKGDGYTF
once	TRBV9	TRBJ1-2	.	TGTGCCAGCAGCGTAGGGCTTGAGGGCTATGGCTACACCTTC	CASSVGLEGYGYTF
.	TRBV28	TRBJ2-4	.	TGTGCCAGCAGTTTGGGGGACTCGCCGAACATTCAGTACTTC	CASSLGDSPNIQYF
few	TRBV4-3	TRBJ1-5	.	TGCGCCAGCAGCCAAGAACCGGGAAACAATCAGCCCCAGCATTTT	CASSQEPGNNQPQHF
.	TRBV19	TRBJ2-2	.	TGTGCCAGTAAGTTACCGCAGAACACCGGGGAGCTGTTTTTT	CASKLPQNTGELFF
few	TRBV5-1	TRBJ1-5	.	TGCGCCAGCAGCCCCCAGGGGAATCAGCCCCAGCATTTT	CASSPQGNQPQHF
.	TRBV11-1	TRBJ1-1	.	TGTGCCAGCAGCTTAGCCGGGTATAACACTGAAGCTTTCTTT	CASSLAGYNTEAFF
.	TRBV4-2	TRBJ2-6	.	TGTGCCAGCAGCCAAGATCCTGGGGCCAACGTCCTGACTTTC	CASSQDPGANVLTF
.	TRBV19	TRBJ1-1	.	TGTGCCAGTAAAGGGACGGTGAACACTGAAGCTTTCTTT	CASKGTVNTEAFF
.	TRBV7-6	TRBJ2-2	.	TGTGCCAGCAGCAGGGTTCTAGGCATGGGGGAGCTGTTTTTT	CASSRVLGMGELFF
.	TRBV6-1	TRBJ1-1	.	TGTGCCAGCTCCCGGTGGGCCTTGAACACTGAAGCTTTCTTT	CASSRWALNTEAFF
.	TRBV2	TRBJ1-1	TRBD1	TGTGCCAGCAGGGACAGGGGGCCCACTGAAGCTTTCTTT	CASRDRGPTEAFF
.	TRBV2	TRBJ1-4	.	TGTGCCAGCAGTGGCCCCCGCGCGCAGGGTGGAGAAAAACTGTTTTTT	CASSGPRAQGGEKLFF
.	TRBV18	TRBJ1-1	TRBD1	TGTGCCAGCTCACCAAATAGGGGACAGCTTACTTTCACTGAAGCTTTCTTT	CASSPNRGQLTFTEAFF
.	TRBV4-3	TRBJ2-2	TRBD1	TGCGCCAGCAGCCAAAACAGGGGGGCCGGGGAGCTGTTTTTT	CASSQNRGAGELFF
.	TRBV15	TRBJ1-5	.	TGTGCCACCAGTGGCAGACAGGTGAATCAGCCCCAGCATTTT	CATSGRQVNQPQHF
.	TRBV28	TRBJ1-5	TRBD1	TGTGCCAGCAGGGCGGGACAGGTTGGCAATCAGCCCCAGCATTTT	CASRAGQVGNQPQHF
once	TRBV2	TRBJ1-2	.	TGTGCCAGCAGTGAATGGCTACGGTCAAGCCAATATGGCTACACCTTC	CASSEWLRSSQYGYTF
.	TRBV18	TRBJ2-5	.	TGTGCCAGCTCACCACGGGCAGAAGAGACCCAGTACTTC	CASSPRAEETQYF
.	TRBV19	TRBJ2-1	.	TGTGCCAGTAGTCCTCTAGCTGATAGCTCCTACAATGAGCAGTTCTTC	CASSPLADSSYNEQFF
.	TRBV5-5	TRBJ2-7	.	TGTGCCAGCAGCTTGGAACCGGGACCCTACGAGCAGTACTTC	CASSLEPGPYEQYF
.	TRBV19	TRBJ1-1	.	TGTGCCAGTAGTCGGTCGAACACTGAAGCTTTCTTT	CASSRSNTEAFF
once	TRBV5-6	TRBJ2-1	TRBD2	TGTGCCAGCAGCTCGACTAGCGGCTCATCAAATGAGCAGTTCTTC	CASSSTSGSSNEQFF
.	TRBV20-1	TRBJ1-1	.	TGCAGTGCTAGAGGGGTGGATGAAGCTTTCTTT	CSARGVDEAFF
.	TRBV7-3	TRBJ1-5	.	TGTGCCAGCAGCTTATTCGGGAACGGCAATCAGCCCCAGCATTTT	CASSLFGNGNQPQHF